Sequencing of this TCR beta chain was carried out in a study of blood T cell repertoires in COVID-19. Study information: PBMCs, B-cell-depleted T cells, or T cells were the source of the cDNA or gDNA that made up the material.

Authors' processing steps: Reference gene primer amplification yielded estimated nucleated cell counts. Here immunoSEQ multiplex PCR was the method, and the copy in TCRdb shows in-frame clones only, minus some. V, J and clone size were drawn from that table, and D and trimming were deduced from the DNA. In the table there are 25,000 to 30,000 clones, 75% to 85% of which are singletons. The CDR3 sequence is 15 residues long. CDR1 is MNHEY, CDR2 SMNVEV, per germline (reference sequence). Deletions cut 3 bases from V and 6 bases from J, with 17 bases between. The sequencing input was peripheral blood. The sequence was obtained from a man of 80 years or more with active or convalescent COVID-19. This chain connects TRBV27 to TRBJ1-1; possible D gene TRBD1, 5 bases. The CDR3 coding sequence is TGTGCCAGCAGTTTCGGAGTCCGGGGGATACCTGAAGCTTTCTTT. Translating gives CASSFGVRGIPEAFF.